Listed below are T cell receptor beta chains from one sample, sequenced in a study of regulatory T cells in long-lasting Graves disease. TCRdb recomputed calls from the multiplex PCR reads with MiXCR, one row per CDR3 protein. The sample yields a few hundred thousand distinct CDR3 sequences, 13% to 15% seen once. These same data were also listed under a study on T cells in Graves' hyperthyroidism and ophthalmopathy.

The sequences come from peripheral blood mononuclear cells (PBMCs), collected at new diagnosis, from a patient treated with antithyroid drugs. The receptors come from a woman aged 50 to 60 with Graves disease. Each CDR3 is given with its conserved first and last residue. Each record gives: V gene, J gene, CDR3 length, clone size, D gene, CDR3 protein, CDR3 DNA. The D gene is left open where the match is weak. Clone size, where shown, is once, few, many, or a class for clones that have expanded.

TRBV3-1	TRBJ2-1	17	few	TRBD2	CASSLRTSGLSYNEQFF	TGTGCCAGCAGCCTACGGACTAGCGGGCTTTCCTACAATGAGCAGTTCTTC
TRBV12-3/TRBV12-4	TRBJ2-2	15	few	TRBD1	CASRDGQGDTGELFF	TGTGCCAGCAGGGACGGACAGGGGGACACCGGGGAGCTGTTTTTT
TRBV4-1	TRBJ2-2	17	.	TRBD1	CASSQVEGGGNTGELFF	TGCGCCAGCAGCCAAGTTGAAGGGGGCGGGAACACCGGGGAGCTGTTTTTT
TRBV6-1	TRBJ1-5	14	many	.	CASRTTGPGQPQHF	TGTGCCAGCAGAACAACAGGGCCGGGTCAGCCCCAGCATTTT
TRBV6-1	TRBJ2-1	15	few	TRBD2	CASNKAGTSAREQFF	TGTGCCAGCAACAAGGCCGGGACTAGTGCTAGGGAGCAGTTCTTC
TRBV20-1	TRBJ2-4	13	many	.	CSARSVAKNIQYF	TGCAGTGCTAGGTCCGTAGCCAAAAACATTCAGTACTTC
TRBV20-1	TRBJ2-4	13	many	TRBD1	CSAGGQGQGIQYF	TGCAGTGCTGGGGGACAGGGGCAGGGCATTCAGTACTTC
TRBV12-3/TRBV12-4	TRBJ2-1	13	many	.	CASHPGQSNEQFF	TGTGCCAGCCATCCGGGACAATCGAATGAGCAGTTCTTC
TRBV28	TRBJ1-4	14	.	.	CASRSTGRDEKLFF	TGTGCCAGCAGATCCACAGGGCGCGATGAAAAACTGTTTTTT
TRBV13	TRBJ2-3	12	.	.	CASTLGRDTQYF	TGTGCCAGCACCCTCGGGCGGGATACGCAGTATTTT
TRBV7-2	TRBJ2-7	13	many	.	CASSLATSVEQYF	TGTGCCAGCAGCTTAGCGACAAGCGTCGAGCAGTACTTC
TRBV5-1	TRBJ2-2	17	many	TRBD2	CASSFASGSEGTGELFF	TGCGCCAGCAGCTTTGCTAGCGGGAGCGAGGGGACCGGGGAGCTGTTTTTT
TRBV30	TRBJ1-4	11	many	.	CAWRQGEKLFF	TGTGCCTGGAGGCAGGGGGAAAAACTGTTTTTT
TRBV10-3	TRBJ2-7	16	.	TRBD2	CAISDASGSSSWEQYF	TGTGCCATCAGTGATGCTAGCGGGAGTTCGAGTTGGGAGCAGTACTTC
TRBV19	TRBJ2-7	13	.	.	CASRDNAAYEQYF	TGTGCCAGTAGGGACAACGCCGCCTACGAGCAGTACTTC
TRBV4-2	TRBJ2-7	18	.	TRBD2	CASSQETSGASTFYEQYF	TGTGCCAGCAGCCAGGAAACTAGCGGGGCTTCAACTTTCTACGAGCAGTACTTC
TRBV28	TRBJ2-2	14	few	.	CASSFFWTTGELFF	TGTGCCAGCAGTTTTTTCTGGACCACCGGGGAGCTGTTTTTT
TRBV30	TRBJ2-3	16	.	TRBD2	CAWRGGTSGFTDTQYF	TGTGCCTGGAGGGGGGGGACTAGCGGCTTCACAGATACGCAGTATTTT
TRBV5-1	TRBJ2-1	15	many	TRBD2	CASTDQPLAGAEQFF	TGCGCCAGCACGGATCAACCCCTAGCGGGTGCTGAGCAGTTCTTC
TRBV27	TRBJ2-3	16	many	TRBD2	CASNILAGAGPDTQYF	TGTGCCAGCAATATACTAGCGGGAGCGGGACCAGATACGCAGTATTTT
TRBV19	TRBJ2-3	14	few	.	CASSSHPSGSGQYF	TGTGCCAGTAGTTCACACCCTTCCGGGAGTGGGCAGTATTTT
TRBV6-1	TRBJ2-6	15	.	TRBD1	CASGQGQFGANVLTF	TGTGCCAGCGGACAGGGACAATTTGGGGCCAACGTCCTGACTTTC
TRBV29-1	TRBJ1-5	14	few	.	CSVAQSNSNQPQHF	TGCAGCGTTGCCCAGAGTAATAGCAATCAGCCCCAGCATTTT